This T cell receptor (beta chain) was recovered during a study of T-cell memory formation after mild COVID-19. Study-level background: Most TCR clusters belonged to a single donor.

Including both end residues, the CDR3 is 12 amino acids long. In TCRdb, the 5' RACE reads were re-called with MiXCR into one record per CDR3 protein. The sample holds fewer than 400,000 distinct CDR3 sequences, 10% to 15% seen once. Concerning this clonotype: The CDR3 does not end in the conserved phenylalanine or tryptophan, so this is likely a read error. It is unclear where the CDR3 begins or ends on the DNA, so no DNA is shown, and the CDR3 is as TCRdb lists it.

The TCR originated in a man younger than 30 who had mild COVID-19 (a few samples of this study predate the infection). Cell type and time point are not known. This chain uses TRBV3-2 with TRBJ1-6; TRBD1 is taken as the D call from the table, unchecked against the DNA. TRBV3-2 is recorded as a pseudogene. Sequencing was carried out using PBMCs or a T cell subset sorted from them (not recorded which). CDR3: CASSRTGTGHSI.